The 22 T cell receptor beta chains below all came from one sample that was sequenced in a study of T cell responses to AZD1222 COVID-19 vaccine. TCRdb's table, derived via immunoSEQ multiplex PCR, lists solely in-frame clones and lacks some. The table includes around 84,000 clones, just over 90% detected once. Specimen: peripheral blood, collected on day 0 of MenACWY control vaccination. The receptors were sampled from an adult in good health.

This rearrangement joins TRBV7-3 to TRBJ1-1; 7 bases are a match to TRBD1. Germline values: CDR1 SGHTA, CDR2 FQGTGA. This CDR3 region has 14 residues. The J segment lost 7 bases and the V segment lost 6 bases, leaving 11 bases of the junction unmatched. As DNA, the CDR3 is TGTGCCAGCAGAGCCGAACAGGGGTTCGGTGAAGCTTTCTTT. Translation: CASRAEQGFGEAFF.

This sequence joins TRBV27 and TRBJ2-1; D possibly corresponds to TRBD2 (5 bases). Between the trimmed V and J ends, which lost 4 bases and 3 bases, there was a span of 13 bases. This CDR3 region has 15 residues. The V gene's germline CDR1 is MNHEY and CDR2 SMNVEV (reference sequence). The CDR3 nucleotides are TGTGCCAGCAGTTCCCCCCGGACTCACTACAATGAGCAGTTCTTC. Protein product: CASSSPRTHYNEQFF.

The sample holds a few counts of this clone. The rearrangement uses TRBV12-3 or TRBV12-4 and TRBJ1-1; 9 positions agree with TRBD1. With 7 bases clipped from V and 6 bases from J, the junction kept 6 bases outside the gene matches. The CDR3 has 13 residues. The CDR3 region is CASNRQGVPEAFF. The CDR3 coding sequence is TGTGCCAGCAACCGACAGGGGGTTCCTGAAGCTTTCTTT.

V gene TRBV7-2 combines with J gene TRBJ1-5, with a possible D match to TRBD1 (6 bases). Germline CDR1 SGHTA, CDR2 FQGNSA. Trimming stripped 5 bases from V and 2 bases from J, with 10 bases between. This CDR3 is 14 amino acids long. The CDR3 region is CASSTRQGNQPQHF. CDR3 in DNA: TGTGCCAGCAGCACTCGACAGGGCAATCAGCCCCAGCATTTT.

This sequence joins TRBV3-1 (or the pseudogene TRBV3-2) and TRBJ1-6, with D hard to call. From germline, CDR1 is LGHDT and CDR2 YNNKEL (reference sequence). The CDR3 totals 14 residues. V was trimmed by 4 bases and J by 8 bases, leaving 12 bases between them. The CDR3 protein is CASSPSGRDSPLHF. The CDR3 region has the DNA TGTGCCAGCAGCCCGTCGGGGAGAGATTCACCCCTCCACTTT.

CDR3 region: CASAPGARSSYEQYF. CDR3 coding DNA: TGTGCCAGTGCCCCAGGGGCGAGGAGCTCCTACGAGCAGTACTTC. V usage is TRBV19 and J usage is TRBJ2-7, with D perhaps TRBD1 (6 bases). V was cut by 8 bases and J by 0 bases, with 17 bases left in between. Germline V gene sequence: CDR1 LNHDA, CDR2 SQIVND (reference sequence). The CDR3 consists of 15 residues.

In DNA form, the CDR3 reads TGTGCCAGCAGTTACGGGCTAGCGGGCCCTCGGACCCAGTACTTC. Amino acid sequence: CASSYGLAGPRTQYF. The chain joins TRBV6-5 to TRBJ2-5; 8 bases are shared with TRBD2. Trimming removed 2 bases from V and 7 bases from J; junction bases left unmatched: 9. This CDR3 contains 15 residues. Per the germline V gene, CDR1 is MNHEY and CDR2 is SVGAGI.

This chain uses TRBV4-3 with TRBJ2-3; unclear D gene. Trimming pared 0 bases from V and 1 base from J, leaving 8 bases between. Germline assignment: CDR1 LGHNA and CDR2 YSLEER. The CDR3 has 15 residues. For the CDR3, the DNA is TGCGCCAGCAGCCAAGAAGTGGTTGGCACAGATACGCAGTATTTT. Amino acids: CASSQEVVGTDTQYF.

The CDR3 is CASSDEGTGKQFF. CDR3 nucleotide sequence: TGTGCCAGCAGTGACGAAGGGACAGGAAAGCAGTTCTTC. The chain couples TRBV6-1 to TRBJ2-1, with 8 bases lining up with TRBD1. Germline CDR1 is MNHNS and CDR2 is SASEGT. CDR3 size: 13 residues. After removal of 3 bases from V and 11 bases from J, the junction contained 6 bases not matched to a gene.

The chain recombines TRBV30 with TRBJ2-3, with TRBD2 matching 8 bases. Per germline, CDR1 GTSNPN and CDR2 SVGIG (reference sequence). Trimming took 1 base from V and 8 from J; bases not matched to a gene: 8. CDR3 length equals 14 residues. The CDR3 spells CAWSDRGGLATQYF. CDR3 sequence (DNA): TGTGCCTGGAGTGATCGGGGGGGGCTCGCTACGCAGTATTTT.

J is TRBJ2-2 and V is TRBV5-1; TRBD1 agrees at 8 bases. Trimming cost V 0 bases and J 1 base; bases outside gene matches: 5. Germline V CDR1 and CDR2: SGHRS, YFSETQ. The CDR3 loop spans 17 amino acids. The CDR3 is CASSLAAGGLNTGELFF. In DNA form, the CDR3 reads TGCGCCAGCAGCTTGGCGGCAGGGGGCTTGAACACCGGGGAGCTGTTTTTT.

The V and J genes are TRBV30 and TRBJ2-3, with 15 positions matching TRBD2. Losses at the gene ends were 0 bases for V and 3 bases for J; bases not matched to a gene: 10. CDR3 length: 19 amino acids. Germline loops: CDR1 GTSNPN, CDR2 SVGIG (reference sequence). CDR3 amino acids: CAWSVLRTSGGAQTDTQYF. Written as DNA, the CDR3 is TGTGCCTGGAGTGTACTTCGGACTAGCGGGGGGGCCCAGACAGATACGCAGTATTTT.

In its sample, this clone was seen once. The chain uses TRBV9 and TRBJ2-7; tentatively, D is TRBD1 (6 bases). The CDR3 covers 13 residues. The germline V and J ends were trimmed by 3 bases and 4 bases, with 11 bases remaining between them. Germline CDR1 is SGDLS and CDR2 is YYNGEE. This CDR3 reads CASSAAQGYEQYF. As DNA, the CDR3 is TGTGCCAGCAGCGCCGCCCAGGGGTACGAGCAGTACTTC.

The chain employs TRBV27 and TRBJ2-3; D possibly corresponds to TRBD1 (5 bases). The germline V gene has CDR1 MNHEY and CDR2 SMNVEV (reference sequence). The CDR3 runs 13 residues. V was trimmed by 3 bases and J by 4 bases, leaving 8 bases between them. The CDR3 protein is CASSLTVADTQYF. The CDR3 DNA is TGTGCCAGCAGTTTGACAGTCGCAGATACGCAGTATTTT.

This clone has just one count. V usage is TRBV27 and J usage is TRBJ2-7, with 7 bases identical to TRBD1. Germline CDR1 and CDR2: MNHEY and SMNVEV (reference sequence). J was trimmed by 6 bases and V by 4 bases; bases with no gene match: 3. This CDR3 is built from 12 residues. The CDR3 is CASSWTGTEQYF. The CDR3 DNA follows: TGTGCCAGCAGTTGGACAGGCACCGAGCAGTACTTC.

The V and J genes are TRBV28 and TRBJ1-2; TRBD1 might be the D (5 bases). Deletions cut 6 bases from V and 5 bases from J, with 16 bases between. The length of the CDR3 is 14 residues. From germline, CDR1 is MDHEN and CDR2 SYDVKM. DNA of the CDR3: TGTGCCAGCAGCCGGTCGGGGGAAAGGTATGGCTACACCTTC. It is translated as CASSRSGERYGYTF.

This chain joins TRBV29-1 and TRBJ2-3; the D gene is possibly TRBD1 (5 bases). Germline values: CDR1 SQVTM, CDR2 ANQGSEA. The CDR3 is 15 residues long. V dropped 0 bases and J dropped 5 bases, with 15 bases sitting between them. CDR3 sequence: CSVEDRKGARDTQYF. As DNA, the CDR3 is TGCAGCGTTGAAGATCGGAAAGGGGCCAGAGATACGCAGTATTTT.

The chain is built from TRBV28 and TRBJ2-7, with 7 bases lining up with TRBD1. The CDR3 extends over 15 amino acids. In germline, CDR1 is MDHEN, CDR2 SYDVKM. The J segment lost 1 base and the V segment lost 2 bases, leaving 5 bases of the junction unmatched. The CDR3 nucleotides read TGTGCCAGCAGTTTAACCCAGGGGGTATCCTACGAGCAGTACTTC. Translated: CASSLTQGVSYEQYF.

The chain uses TRBV5-6 and TRBJ2-7; a weak D match, TRBD2 (5 bases). This CDR3 is built from 13 residues. V lost 1 base, J lost 3 bases, and 8 bases lay in between. CDR1 is SGHDT, CDR2 YYEEEE, per germline. This chain's CDR3 is CASSLLEGYEQYF. CDR3 in DNA: TGTGCCAGCAGCTTGTTAGAGGGCTACGAGCAGTACTTC.

The chain joins TRBV29-1 to TRBJ2-4; 9 bases line up with TRBD2. Germline V gene sequence: CDR1 SQVTM, CDR2 ANQGSEA. The length of the CDR3 is 18 residues. Unmatched junction bases numbered 14, after V lost 1 base and J lost 4 bases. Written as DNA, the CDR3 is TGCAGCGTTGAAGCCAGACTAGCGGACTATGGGGGTAAAAACATTCAGTACTTC. Amino acids: CSVEARLADYGGKNIQYF.

The chain is built from TRBV30 and TRBJ1-2, with TRBD1 as a possible D gene (5 bases). CDR1 is GTSNPN and CDR2 is SVGIG in the germline V gene (reference sequence). The CDR3 runs to 12 residues. V shed 7 bases and J shed 4 bases, with 13 bases lying between them. CDR3 amino acids: CASLRGGYGYTF. CDR3 DNA sequence: TGTGCCTCACTGAGGGGTGGCTATGGCTACACCTTC.

V gene TRBV10-3 combines with J gene TRBJ1-4; TRBD1 matches 9 bases. Unmatched junction bases numbered 4, after V lost 9 bases and J lost 8 bases. Germline-derived CDR1 and CDR2 are ENHRY and SYGVKD. The CDR3 is made up of 12 amino acids. This CDR3 reads CAMGQGGEKLFF. The DNA of the CDR3 is TGTGCCATGGGACAGGGTGGGGAAAAACTGTTTTTT.